This TCR beta chain was captured by sequencing in a study of breast tumors, draining lymph nodes, adjacent tissues. TCRdb analysed the multiplex PCR reads with MiXCR anew, one entry per CDR3 protein. The sample carries fewer than 90,000 distinct CDR3 sequences, 25% to 35% recorded once. The lymph nodes were axillary draining lymph nodes from breast cancer patients. V dropped 5 bases and J dropped 5 bases, with 15 bases sitting between them. The germline V gene has CDR1 DFQATT and CDR2 SNEGSKA (reference sequence). The CDR3 has 13 residues. This clonotype was recorded many times. The receptor was derived from a female donor with breast cancer. Some clones in this sample may be carry-over from other donors' samples. The J gene is TRBJ2-5, the V gene TRBV20-1; D not certain. The specimen was axillary lymph node tissue. The chain's CDR3 is CSAYNTGGETQYF. The CDR3 DNA sequence: TGCAGTGCTTATAACACGGGTGGGGAGACCCAGTACTTC.